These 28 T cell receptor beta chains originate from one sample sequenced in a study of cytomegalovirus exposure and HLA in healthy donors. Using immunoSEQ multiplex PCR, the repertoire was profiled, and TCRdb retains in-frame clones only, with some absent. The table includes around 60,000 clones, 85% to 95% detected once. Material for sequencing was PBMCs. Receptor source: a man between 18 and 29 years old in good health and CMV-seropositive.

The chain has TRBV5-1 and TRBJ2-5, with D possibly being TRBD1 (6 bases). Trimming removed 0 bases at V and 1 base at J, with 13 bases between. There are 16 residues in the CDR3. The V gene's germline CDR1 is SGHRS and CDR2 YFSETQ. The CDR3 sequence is CASSLEGVLFQETQYF. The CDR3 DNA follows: TGCGCCAGCAGCTTGGAGGGGGTCCTCTTCCAAGAGACCCAGTACTTC.

CDR3 loop: CASSPRDRDTGELFF. The DNA for the CDR3 is TGTGCCAGCAGCCCAAGGGACAGGGACACCGGGGAGCTGTTTTTT. The chain uses TRBV7-6 and TRBJ2-2; 9 nucleotides align to TRBD1. The ends lost 5 bases at V and 3 bases at J; junction bases unmatched: 4. The CDR3 is 15 residues long. CDR1 SGHVS and CDR2 FNYEAQ come from the germline V gene.

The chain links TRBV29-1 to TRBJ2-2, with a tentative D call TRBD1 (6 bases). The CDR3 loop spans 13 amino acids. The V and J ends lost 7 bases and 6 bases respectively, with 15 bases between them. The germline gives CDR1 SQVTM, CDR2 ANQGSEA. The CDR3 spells CSGKGERSGELFF. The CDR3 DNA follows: TGCAGCGGGAAGGGGGAGAGGTCCGGGGAGCTGTTTTTT.

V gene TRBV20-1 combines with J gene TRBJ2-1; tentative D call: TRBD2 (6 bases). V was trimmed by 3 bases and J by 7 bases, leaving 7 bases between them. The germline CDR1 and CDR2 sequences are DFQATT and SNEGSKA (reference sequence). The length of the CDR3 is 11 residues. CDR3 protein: CSASRGNEQFF. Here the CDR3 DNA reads TGCAGTGCTAGCCGGGGGAATGAGCAGTTCTTC.

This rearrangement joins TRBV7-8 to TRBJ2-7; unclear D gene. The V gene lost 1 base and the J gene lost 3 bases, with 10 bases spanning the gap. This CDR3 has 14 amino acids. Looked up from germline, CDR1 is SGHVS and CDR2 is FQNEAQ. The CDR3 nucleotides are TGTGCCAGCAGCTTAGACGGGTTGGGCTACGAGCAGTACTTC. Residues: CASSLDGLGYEQYF.

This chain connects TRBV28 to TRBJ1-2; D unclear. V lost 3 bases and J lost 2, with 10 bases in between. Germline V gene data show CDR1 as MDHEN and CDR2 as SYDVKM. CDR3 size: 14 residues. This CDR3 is CASSFRGGNYGYTF. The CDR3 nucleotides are TGTGCCAGCAGTTTTCGTGGAGGGAACTATGGCTACACCTTC.

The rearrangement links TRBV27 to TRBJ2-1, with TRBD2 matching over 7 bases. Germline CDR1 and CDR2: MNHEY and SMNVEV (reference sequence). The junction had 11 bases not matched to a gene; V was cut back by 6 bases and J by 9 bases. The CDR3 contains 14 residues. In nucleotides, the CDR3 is TGTGCCAGCAGGCTAGGGCGGGAGTTAGTTGAGCAGTTCTTC. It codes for CASRLGRELVEQFF.

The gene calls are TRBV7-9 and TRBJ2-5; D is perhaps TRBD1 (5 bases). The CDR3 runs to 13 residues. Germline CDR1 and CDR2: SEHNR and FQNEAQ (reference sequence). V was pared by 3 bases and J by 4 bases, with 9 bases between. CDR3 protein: CASSFGQGETQYF. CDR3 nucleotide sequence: TGTGCCAGCAGCTTTGGGCAGGGAGAGACCCAGTACTTC. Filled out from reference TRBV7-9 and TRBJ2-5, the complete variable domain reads DTGVSQNPRHKITKRGQNVTFRCDPISEHNRLYWYRQTLGQGPEFLTYFQNEAQLEKSRLLSDRFSAERPKGSFSTLEIQRTEQGDSAMYLCASSFGQGETQYFGPGTRLLVL.

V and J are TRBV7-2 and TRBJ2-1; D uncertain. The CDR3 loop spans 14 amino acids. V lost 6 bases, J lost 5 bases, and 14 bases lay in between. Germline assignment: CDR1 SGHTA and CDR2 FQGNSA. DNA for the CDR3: TGTGCCAGCAGGGTAGCCCCAGCCGACAATGAGCAGTTCTTC. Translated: CASRVAPADNEQFF. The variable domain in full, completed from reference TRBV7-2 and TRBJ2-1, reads GAGVSQSPSNKVTEKGKDVELRCDPISGHTALYWYRQSLGQGLEFLIYFQGNSAPDKSGLPSDRFSAERTGGSVSTLTIQRTQQEDSAVYLCASRVAPADNEQFFGPGTRLTVL.

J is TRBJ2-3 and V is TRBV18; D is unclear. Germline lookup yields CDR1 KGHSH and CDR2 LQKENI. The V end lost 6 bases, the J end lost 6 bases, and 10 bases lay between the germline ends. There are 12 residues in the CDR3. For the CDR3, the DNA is TGTGCCAGCTCCGATGGAGCCGATACGCAGTATTTT. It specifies CASSDGADTQYF.

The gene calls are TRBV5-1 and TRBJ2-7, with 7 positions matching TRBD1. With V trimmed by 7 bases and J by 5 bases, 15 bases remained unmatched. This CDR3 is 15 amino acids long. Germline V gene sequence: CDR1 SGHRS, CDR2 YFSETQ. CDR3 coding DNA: TGCGCCAGCTCCCTGATGGTCACAGGGGCAGACGAGCAGTACTTC. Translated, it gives CASSLMVTGADEQYF.

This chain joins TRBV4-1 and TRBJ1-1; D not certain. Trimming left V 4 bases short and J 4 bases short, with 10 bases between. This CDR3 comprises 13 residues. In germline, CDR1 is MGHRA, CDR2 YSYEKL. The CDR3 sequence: CASSPNSVTEAFF. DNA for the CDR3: TGCGCCAGCAGCCCCAACAGTGTCACTGAAGCTTTCTTT.

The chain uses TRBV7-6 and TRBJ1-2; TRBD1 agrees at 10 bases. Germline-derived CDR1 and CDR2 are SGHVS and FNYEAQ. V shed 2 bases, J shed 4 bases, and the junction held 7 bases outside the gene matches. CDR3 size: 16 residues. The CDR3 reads CASSLKTGGDGYGYTF. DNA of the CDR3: TGTGCCAGCAGCTTAAAGACAGGGGGCGACGGCTATGGCTACACCTTC. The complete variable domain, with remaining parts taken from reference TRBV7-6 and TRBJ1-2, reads GAGVSQSPRYKVTKRGQDVALRCDPISGHVSLYWYRQALGQGPEFLTYFNYEAQQDKSGLPNDRFSAERPEGSISTLTIQRTEQRDSAMYRCASSLKTGGDGYGYTFGSGTRLTVV.

The chain's CDR3 is CASSQGYQPQHF. The CDR3 DNA sequence: TGTGCCAGCAGTCAGGGGTATCAGCCCCAGCATTTT. The J gene is TRBJ1-5, the V gene TRBV6-1; D is perhaps TRBD1 (6 bases). CDR1 MNHNS and CDR2 SASEGT come from the germline V gene. Trimming pared 5 bases from V and 5 bases from J, leaving 7 bases between. The CDR3 sequence is 12 residues long.

CDR3 nucleotide sequence: TGTGCCAGCAGCAATGGACTAGCGGGAGCTGGGGATACGCAGTATTTT. Translation: CASSNGLAGAGDTQYF. This chain links TRBV5-4 with TRBJ2-3; TRBD2 agrees at 13 bases. Germline assignment: CDR1 SGHNT and CDR2 YYREEE (reference sequence). The V segment lost 4 bases and the J segment 6 bases; nucleotides outside the gene matches: 8. The CDR3 has 16 residues.

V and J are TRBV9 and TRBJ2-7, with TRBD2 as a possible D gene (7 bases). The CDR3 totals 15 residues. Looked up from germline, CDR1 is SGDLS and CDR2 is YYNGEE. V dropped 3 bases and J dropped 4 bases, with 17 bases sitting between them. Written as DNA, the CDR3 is TGTGCCAGCAGCGCCACCGGGGGGCATGGGTACGAGCAGTACTTC. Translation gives CASSATGGHGYEQYF.

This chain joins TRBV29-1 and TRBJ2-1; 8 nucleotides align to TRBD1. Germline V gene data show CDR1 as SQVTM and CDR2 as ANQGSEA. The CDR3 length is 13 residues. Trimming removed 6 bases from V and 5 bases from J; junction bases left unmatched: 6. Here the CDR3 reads CSVIQDRDNEQFF. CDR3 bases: TGCAGCGTCATTCAGGACAGGGACAATGAGCAGTTCTTC.

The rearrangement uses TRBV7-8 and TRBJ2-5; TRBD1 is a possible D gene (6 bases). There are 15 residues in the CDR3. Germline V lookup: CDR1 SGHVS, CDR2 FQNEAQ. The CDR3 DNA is TGTGCTGTCTATGCAGGGGTGGCTAGTCAAGAGACCCAGTACTTC. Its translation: CAVYAGVASQETQYF.

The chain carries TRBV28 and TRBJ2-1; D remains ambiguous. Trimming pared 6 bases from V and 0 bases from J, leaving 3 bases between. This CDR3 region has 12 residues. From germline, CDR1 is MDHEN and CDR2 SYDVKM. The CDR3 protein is CASRSSYNEQFF. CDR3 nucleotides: TGTGCCAGCAGGAGCTCCTACAATGAGCAGTTCTTC.

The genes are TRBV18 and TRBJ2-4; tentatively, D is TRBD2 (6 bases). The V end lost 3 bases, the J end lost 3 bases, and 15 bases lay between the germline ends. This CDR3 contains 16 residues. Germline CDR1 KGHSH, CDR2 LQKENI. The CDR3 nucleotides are TGTGCCAGCTCACCCCCTGGCTGGAGGGACAAAAACATTCAGTACTTC. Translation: CASSPPGWRDKNIQYF.

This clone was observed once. Written as DNA, the CDR3 is TGTGCCAGCAGCACGGGCTTGGGCGGGAGGGGGCATGAGCAGTTCTTC. It translates to CASSTGLGGRGHEQFF. V and J are TRBV5-4 and TRBJ2-1; 9 positions agree with TRBD2. The CDR3 totals 16 residues. Germline CDR1 SGHNT, CDR2 YYREEE (reference sequence). V dropped 4 bases and J dropped 8; count of bases not matched to a gene: 13. Full variable domain (remainder filled in from reference TRBV5-4 and TRBJ2-1): ETGVTQSPTHLIKTRGQQVTLRCSSQSGHNTVSWYQQALGQGPQFIFQYYREEENGRGNFPPRFSGLQFPNYSSELNVNALELDDSALYLCASSTGLGGRGHEQFFGPGTRLTVL.

CDR3 in DNA: TGTGCCAGCAGTGAGTGGACAATGAACACTGAAGCTTTCTTT. Translated: CASSEWTMNTEAFF. The chain links TRBV2 to TRBJ1-1; tentatively, D is TRBD1 (5 bases). Germline V gives CDR1 SNHLY, CDR2 FYNNEI. This CDR3 spans 14 amino acids. The V end lost 3 bases, the J end lost 0 bases, and 8 bases lay between the germline ends. Filled out from reference TRBV2 and TRBJ1-1, the complete variable domain reads EPEVTQTPSHQVTQMGQEVILRCVPISNHLYFYWYRQILGQKVEFLVSFYNNEISEKSEIFDDQFSVERPDGSNFTLKIRSTKLEDSAMYFCASSEWTMNTEAFFGQGTRLTVV.

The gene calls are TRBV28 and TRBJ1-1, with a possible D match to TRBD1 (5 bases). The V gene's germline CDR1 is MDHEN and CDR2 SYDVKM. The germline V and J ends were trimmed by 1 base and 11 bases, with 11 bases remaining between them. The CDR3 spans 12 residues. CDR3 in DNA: TGTGCCAGCAGTTTATTGAGCAGGGTGGCTTTCTTT. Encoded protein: CASSLLSRVAFF. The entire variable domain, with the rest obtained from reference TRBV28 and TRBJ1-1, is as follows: DVKVTQSSRYLVKRTGEKVFLECVQDMDHENMFWYRQDPGLGLRLIYFSYDVKMKEKGDIPEGYSVSREKKERFSLILESASTNQTSMYLCASSLLSRVAFFGQGTRLTVV.

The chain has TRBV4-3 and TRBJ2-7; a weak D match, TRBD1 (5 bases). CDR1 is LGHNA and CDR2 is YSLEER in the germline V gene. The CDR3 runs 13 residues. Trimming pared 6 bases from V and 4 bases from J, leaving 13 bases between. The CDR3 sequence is CASSQDTPYEQYF. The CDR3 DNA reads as TGCGCCAGCAGTCAGGACACGCCATACGAGCAGTACTTC.

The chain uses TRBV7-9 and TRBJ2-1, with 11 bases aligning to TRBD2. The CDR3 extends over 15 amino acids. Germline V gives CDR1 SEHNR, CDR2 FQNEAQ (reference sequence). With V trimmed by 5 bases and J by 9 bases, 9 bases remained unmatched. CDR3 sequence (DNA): TGTGCCAGCAGCCCAACTAGCGGGAGCAGGGGTGAGCAGTTCTTC. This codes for CASSPTSGSRGEQFF. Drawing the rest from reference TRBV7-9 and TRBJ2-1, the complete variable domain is DTGVSQNPRHKITKRGQNVTFRCDPISEHNRLYWYRQTLGQGPEFLTYFQNEAQLEKSRLLSDRFSAERPKGSFSTLEIQRTEQGDSAMYLCASSPTSGSRGEQFFGPGTRLTVL.

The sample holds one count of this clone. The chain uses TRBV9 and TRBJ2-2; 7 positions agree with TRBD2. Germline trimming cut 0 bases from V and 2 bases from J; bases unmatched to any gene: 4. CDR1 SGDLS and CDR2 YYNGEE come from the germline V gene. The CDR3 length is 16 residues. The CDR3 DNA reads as TGTGCCAGCAGCGTAGATGGGACTATCAACACCGGGGAGCTGTTTTTT. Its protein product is CASSVDGTINTGELFF.

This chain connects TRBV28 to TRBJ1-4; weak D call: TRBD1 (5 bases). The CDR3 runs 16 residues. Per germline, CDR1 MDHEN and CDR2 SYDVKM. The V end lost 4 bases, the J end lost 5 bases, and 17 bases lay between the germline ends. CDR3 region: CASSYPGWGENEKLFF. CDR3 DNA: TGTGCCAGCAGTTACCCTGGGTGGGGCGAAAATGAAAAACTGTTTTTT.

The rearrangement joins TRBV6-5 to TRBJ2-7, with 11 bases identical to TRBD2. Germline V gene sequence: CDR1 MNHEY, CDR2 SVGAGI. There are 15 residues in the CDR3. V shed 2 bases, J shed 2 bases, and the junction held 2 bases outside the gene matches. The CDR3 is CASSYSSGRAYEQYF. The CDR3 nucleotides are TGTGCCAGCAGTTACAGTAGCGGGAGGGCCTACGAGCAGTACTTC.